This TCR beta chain emerged from a study of blood T cell repertoires in COVID-19. About the research overall: Samples came from the United States, Italy and Spain, spanning acute and convalescent COVID-19. PBMCs, B-cell-depleted T cells, or T cells were the source of the cDNA or gDNA that made up the material.

Only one count was recorded for this clone. Source study methods: Reference gene primer amplification gave estimated nucleated cell counts. This table comes from immunoSEQ multiplex PCR, and its TCRdb copy is limited to in-frame clones, with some not included. The V and J calls and clone size are taken from that table; D and trimming were inferred from the DNA. This table has 23,000 or so clones, about 89% appearing once. V shed 4 bases and J 4 bases; nucleotides not matched to a gene: 5. This CDR3 spans 15 amino acids. Germline V lookup: CDR1 MGHDK, CDR2 SYGVNS. The sequenced sample was peripheral blood. The rearrangement joins TRBV25-1 to TRBJ1-1; 11 bases map to TRBD1. The clonotype was recovered from a man in his 70s with active COVID-19. The CDR3 reads CASSVGGTGGTEAFF. The CDR3, as DNA: TGTGCCAGCAGTGTGGGCGGGACAGGGGGCACTGAAGCTTTCTTT.